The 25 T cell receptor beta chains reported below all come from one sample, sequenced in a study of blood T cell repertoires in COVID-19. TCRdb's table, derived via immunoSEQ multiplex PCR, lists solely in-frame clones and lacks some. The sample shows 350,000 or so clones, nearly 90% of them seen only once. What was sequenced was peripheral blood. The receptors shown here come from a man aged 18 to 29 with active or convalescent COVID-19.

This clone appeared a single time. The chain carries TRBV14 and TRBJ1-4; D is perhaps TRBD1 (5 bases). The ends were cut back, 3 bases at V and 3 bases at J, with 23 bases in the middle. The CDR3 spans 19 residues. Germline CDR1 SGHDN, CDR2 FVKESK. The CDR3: CASSQPRGSRGGANEKLFF. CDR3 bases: TGTGCCAGCAGCCAGCCCCGGGGATCGCGGGGGGGTGCTAATGAAAAACTGTTTTTT.

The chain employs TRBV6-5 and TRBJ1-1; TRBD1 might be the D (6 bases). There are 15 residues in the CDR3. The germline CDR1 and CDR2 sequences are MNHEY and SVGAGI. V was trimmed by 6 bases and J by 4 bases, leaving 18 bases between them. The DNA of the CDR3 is TGTGCCAGCAGACGAACAGGGAGGGTGGTCACTGAAGCTTTCTTT. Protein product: CASRRTGRVVTEAFF.

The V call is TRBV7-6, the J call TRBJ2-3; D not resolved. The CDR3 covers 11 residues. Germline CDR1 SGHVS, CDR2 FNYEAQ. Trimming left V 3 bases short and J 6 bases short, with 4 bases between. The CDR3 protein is CASSFMDTQYF. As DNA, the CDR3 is TGTGCCAGCAGCTTTATGGATACGCAGTATTTT.

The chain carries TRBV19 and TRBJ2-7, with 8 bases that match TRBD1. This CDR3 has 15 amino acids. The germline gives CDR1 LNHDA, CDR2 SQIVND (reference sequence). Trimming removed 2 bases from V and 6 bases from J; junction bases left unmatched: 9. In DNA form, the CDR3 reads TGTGCCAGTAGTATAAGGACAGGGTTCGATCTCGAGCAGTACTTC. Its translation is CASSIRTGFDLEQYF.

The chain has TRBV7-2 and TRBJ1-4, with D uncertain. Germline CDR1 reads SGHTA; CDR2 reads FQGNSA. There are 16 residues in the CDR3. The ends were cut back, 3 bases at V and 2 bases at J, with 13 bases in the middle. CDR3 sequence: CASSFSLAGTNEKLFF. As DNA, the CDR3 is TGTGCCAGCAGCTTCTCCCTTGCGGGCACTAATGAAAAACTGTTTTTT.

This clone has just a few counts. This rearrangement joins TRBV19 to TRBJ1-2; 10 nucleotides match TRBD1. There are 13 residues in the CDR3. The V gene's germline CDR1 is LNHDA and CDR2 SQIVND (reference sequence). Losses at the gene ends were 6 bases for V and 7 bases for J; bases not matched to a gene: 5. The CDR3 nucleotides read TGTGCCAGTAGGAGGGACAGGGGTTTTGGCTACACCTTC. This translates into CASRRDRGFGYTF.

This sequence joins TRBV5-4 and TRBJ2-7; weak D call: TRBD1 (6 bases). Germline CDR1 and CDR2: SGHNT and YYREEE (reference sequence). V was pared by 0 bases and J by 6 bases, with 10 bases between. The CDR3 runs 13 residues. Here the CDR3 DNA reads TGTGCCAGCAGCTTGGAACAGGGAACCGAGCAGTACTTC. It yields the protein CASSLEQGTEQYF.

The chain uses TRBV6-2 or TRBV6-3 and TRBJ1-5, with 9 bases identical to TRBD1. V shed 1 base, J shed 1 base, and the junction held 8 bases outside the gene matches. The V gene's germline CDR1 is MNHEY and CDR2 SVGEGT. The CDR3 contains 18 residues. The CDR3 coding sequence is TGTGCCAGCAGTTACTTGGGACAGGGAGATCTGAGCAATCAGCCCCAGCATTTT. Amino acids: CASSYLGQGDLSNQPQHF.

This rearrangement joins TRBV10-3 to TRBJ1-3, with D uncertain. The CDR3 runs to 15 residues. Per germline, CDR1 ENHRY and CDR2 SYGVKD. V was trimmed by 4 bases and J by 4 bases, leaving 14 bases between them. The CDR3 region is CAISGNWASGNTIYF. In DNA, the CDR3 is TGTGCCATCAGTGGAAATTGGGCTTCCGGAAACACCATATATTTT.

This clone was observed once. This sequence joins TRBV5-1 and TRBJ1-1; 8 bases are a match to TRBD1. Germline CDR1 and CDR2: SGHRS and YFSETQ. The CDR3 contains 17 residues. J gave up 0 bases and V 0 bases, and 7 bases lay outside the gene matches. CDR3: CASSLGEGQVLNTEAFF. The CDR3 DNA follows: TGCGCCAGCAGCTTGGGGGAGGGACAGGTCTTGAACACTGAAGCTTTCTTT.

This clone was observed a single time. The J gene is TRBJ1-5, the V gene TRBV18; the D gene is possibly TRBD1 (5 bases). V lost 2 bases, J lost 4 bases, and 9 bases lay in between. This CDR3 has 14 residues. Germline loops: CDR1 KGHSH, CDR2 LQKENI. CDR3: CASSPSPGNQPQHF. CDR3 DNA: TGTGCCAGCTCACCAAGCCCAGGGAATCAGCCCCAGCATTTT.

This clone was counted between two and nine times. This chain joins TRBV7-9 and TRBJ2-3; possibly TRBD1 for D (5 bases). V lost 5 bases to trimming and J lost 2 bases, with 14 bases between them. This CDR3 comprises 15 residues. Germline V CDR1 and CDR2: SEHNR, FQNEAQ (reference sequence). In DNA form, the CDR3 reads TGTGCCAGCAGCCCCGGTTCAGGGTCCACAGATACGCAGTATTTT. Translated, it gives CASSPGSGSTDTQYF.

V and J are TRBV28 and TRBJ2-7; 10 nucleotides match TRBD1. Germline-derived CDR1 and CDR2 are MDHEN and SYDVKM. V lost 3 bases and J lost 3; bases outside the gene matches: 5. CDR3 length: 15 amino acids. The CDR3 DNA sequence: TGTGCCAGCAGTTTGGGGACAGGGGCTTTCTACGAGCAGTACTTC. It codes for CASSLGTGAFYEQYF.

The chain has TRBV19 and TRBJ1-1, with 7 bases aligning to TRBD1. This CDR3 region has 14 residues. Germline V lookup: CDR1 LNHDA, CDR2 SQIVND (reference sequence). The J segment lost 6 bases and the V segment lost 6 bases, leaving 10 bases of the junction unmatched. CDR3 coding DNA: TGTGCCAGTAGACGACAGGGCAGGCTTCCTGAAGCTTTCTTT. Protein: CASRRQGRLPEAFF.

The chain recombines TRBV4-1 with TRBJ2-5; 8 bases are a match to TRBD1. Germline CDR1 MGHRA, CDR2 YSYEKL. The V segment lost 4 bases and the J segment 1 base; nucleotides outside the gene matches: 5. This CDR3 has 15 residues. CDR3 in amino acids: CASSLTGGTQETQYF. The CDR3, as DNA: TGCGCCAGCAGCCTTACAGGGGGTACCCAAGAGACCCAGTACTTC.

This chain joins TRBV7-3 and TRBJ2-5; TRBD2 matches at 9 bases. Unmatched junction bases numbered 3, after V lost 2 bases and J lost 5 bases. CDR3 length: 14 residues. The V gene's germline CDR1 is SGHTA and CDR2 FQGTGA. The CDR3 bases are TGTGCCAGCAGCTTAGCGGGAGGGGGCGAGACCCAGTACTTC. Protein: CASSLAGGGETQYF. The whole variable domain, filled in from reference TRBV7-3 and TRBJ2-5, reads GAGVSQTPSNKVTEKGKYVELRCDPISGHTALYWYRQSLGQGPEFLIYFQGTGAADDSGLPNDRFFAVRPEGSVSTLKIQRTERGDSAVYLCASSLAGGGETQYFGPGTRLLVL.

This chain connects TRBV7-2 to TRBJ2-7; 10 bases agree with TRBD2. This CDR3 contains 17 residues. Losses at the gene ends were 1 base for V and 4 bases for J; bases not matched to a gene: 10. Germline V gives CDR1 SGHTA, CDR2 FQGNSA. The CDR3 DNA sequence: TGTGCCAGCAGCTTAGGTACCCCACTAGCGGGGTTTTACGAGCAGTACTTC. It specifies CASSLGTPLAGFYEQYF.

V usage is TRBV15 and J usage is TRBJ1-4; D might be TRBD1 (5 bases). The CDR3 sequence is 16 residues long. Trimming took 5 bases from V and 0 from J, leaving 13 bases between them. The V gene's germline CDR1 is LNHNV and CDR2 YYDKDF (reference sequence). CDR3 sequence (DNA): TGTGCCACCAGCCCGAGGACACGATCAACTAATGAAAAACTGTTTTTT. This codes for CATSPRTRSTNEKLFF. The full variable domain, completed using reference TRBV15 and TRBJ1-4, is DAMVIQNPRYQVTQFGKPVTLSCSQTLNHNVMYWYQQKSSQAPKLLFHYYDKDFNNEADTPDNFQSRRPNTSFCFLDIRSPGLGDTAMYLCATSPRTRSTNEKLFFGSGTQLSVL.

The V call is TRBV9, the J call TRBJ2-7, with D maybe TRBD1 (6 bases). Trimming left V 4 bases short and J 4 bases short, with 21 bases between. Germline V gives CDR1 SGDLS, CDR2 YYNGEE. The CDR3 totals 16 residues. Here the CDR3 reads CASSSRTVSKEYEQYF. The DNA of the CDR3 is TGTGCCAGCAGCTCGCGGACAGTCTCAAAGGAGTACGAGCAGTACTTC.

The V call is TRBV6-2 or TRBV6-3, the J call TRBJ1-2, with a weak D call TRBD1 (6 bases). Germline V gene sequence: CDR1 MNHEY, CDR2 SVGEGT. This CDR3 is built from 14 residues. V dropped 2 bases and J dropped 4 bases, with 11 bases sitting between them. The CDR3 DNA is TGTGCCAGCAGTTACGGGGGCGAGAGCTATGGCTACACCTTC. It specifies CASSYGGESYGYTF.

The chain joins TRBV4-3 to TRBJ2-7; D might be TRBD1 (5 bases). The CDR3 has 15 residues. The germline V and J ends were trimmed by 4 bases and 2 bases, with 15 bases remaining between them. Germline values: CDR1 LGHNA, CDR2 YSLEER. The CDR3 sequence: CASSLLQGTAYEQYF. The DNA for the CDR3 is TGCGCCAGCAGCCTCCTCCAGGGAACGGCCTACGAGCAGTACTTC.

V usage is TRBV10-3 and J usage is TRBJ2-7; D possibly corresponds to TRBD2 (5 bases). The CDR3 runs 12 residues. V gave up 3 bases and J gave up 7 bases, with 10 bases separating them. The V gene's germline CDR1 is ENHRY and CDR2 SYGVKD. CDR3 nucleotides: TGTGCCATCAGTGAATTTTCGGGAGAGCAGTACTTC. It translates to CAISEFSGEQYF.

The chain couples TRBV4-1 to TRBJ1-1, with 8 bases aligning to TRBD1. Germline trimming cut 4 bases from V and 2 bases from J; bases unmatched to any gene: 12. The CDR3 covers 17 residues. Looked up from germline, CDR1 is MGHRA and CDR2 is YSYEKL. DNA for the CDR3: TGCGCCAGCAGCCTGGTCCCCCCCAGGGGGCTCAACACTGAAGCTTTCTTT. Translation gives CASSLVPPRGLNTEAFF.

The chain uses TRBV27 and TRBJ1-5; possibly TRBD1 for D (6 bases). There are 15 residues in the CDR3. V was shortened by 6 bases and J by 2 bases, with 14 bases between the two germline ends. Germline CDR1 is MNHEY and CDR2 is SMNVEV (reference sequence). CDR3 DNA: TGTGCCAGCAGACCAGGGGTCTGGGGCAATCAGCCCCAGCATTTT. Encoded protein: CASRPGVWGNQPQHF.

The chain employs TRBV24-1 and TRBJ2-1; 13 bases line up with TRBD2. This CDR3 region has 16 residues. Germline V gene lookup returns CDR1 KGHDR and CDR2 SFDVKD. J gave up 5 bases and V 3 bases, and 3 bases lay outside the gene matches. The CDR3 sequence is CATSDMGLAGNNEQFF. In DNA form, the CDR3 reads TGTGCCACCAGTGATATGGGACTAGCGGGAAACAATGAGCAGTTCTTC.